This is a list of T cell receptor beta chains from one sample in a study of T cell changes during pregnancy in multiple sclerosis. Some clones are missing from TCRdb's copy, which holds only in-frame ones; the method was immunoSEQ multiplex PCR. The sample consists of fewer than 50,000 clones, around nine tenths of them appearing once. The input for sequencing was CD4+ T cells from peripheral blood mononuclear cells, taken in the first trimester of pregnancy. Receptor source: a female donor with multiple sclerosis, enrolled in a pregnancy study. Both conserved end residues are part of each CDR3. Fields, in order: V gene, CDR3 protein.

TRBV30	CAWPDYTGAPYNEQFF
TRBV27	CASSLTRQIKFSYEQYF
TRBV6-4	CASSDGMGTNEQFF
TRBV7-2	CASMEREAPYNEQFF
TRBV7-9	CASSRARGLTGNTIYF
TRBV4-2	CASSQDPLAAYNEQFF
TRBV4-3	CASSQGPGQINYGYTF
TRBV28	CASSLLSYEQYF
TRBV29-1	CSVEGLAGVINYEQYF
TRBV7-9	CAAIGGLAGTTGELFF
TRBV7-6	CASGGLAEDTNTQYF
TRBV27	CASRPHRVGNTEAFF
TRBV5-4	CASSRAGGGETQYF
TRBV5-1	CASRTDSVTYEQYF
TRBV5-1	CASSLLAGGPPTFDEQFF
TRBV7-2	CASSGTSGSETQYF
TRBV18	CASSPERIYGYTF
TRBV13	CASSFEGRGGYNEQFF
TRBV29-1	CSVLTGTLNEQYF
TRBV6-1	CASRSSGTSEQYF
TRBV7-2	CASSLAGQYEQYF
TRBV18	CASSPLGTGVGQPQHF
TRBV4-1	CASSQARLAGPTEKQFF
TRBV28	CASSWSGRGNTEAFF
TRBV7-9	CASSFGAGFYTGELFF
TRBV5-1	CASRYGTDGRGQYF
TRBV5-6	CASSEQGQGVYEQFF
TRBV6-6	CASTQWGGAGYGYTF
TRBV6-5	CASSSGLAGTGELFF
TRBV5-5	CASSLGSGDYNEQFF
TRBV5-4	CASSLAGASGNEQYF
TRBV6-5	CASSSRRGADEAFF
TRBV7-2	CASSLFGQSEAFF
TRBV29-1	CSVAVRAEGANVLTF
TRBV7-2	CASSLGLGRNF
TRBV30	CAWSVYGGIQETQYF
TRBV2	CASKQRETDTQYF
TRBV7-2	CASTGDRGQYGYTF
TRBV7-9	CATPLQGRPGYTF
TRBV28	CASRPWGDSNQPQHF
TRBV5-4	CASSGLAKNIQYF
TRBV27	CASSSQARAPSYEQYF
TRBV7-9	CASSWGGEAQHF
TRBV29-1	CSVVAGSGNQPQHF
TRBV7-8	CASQGGEGMYEQYF
TRBV5-4	CASRTQGSGNTIYF
TRBV30	CAWRTMGLSYTF
TRBV5-4	CASSLGGQMNTEAFF
TRBV19	CASSIARTGSYEQYF
TRBV29-1	CSVGEGYTF